One and the same sample provided the 25 T cell receptor beta chains below, sequenced in a study of shared clonotypes between healthy human individuals. The data were produced by immunoSEQ multiplex PCR, yet TCRdb's version contains in-frame clones alone and is incomplete. The sample yields roughly 2 million clones, about 94% seen once. The specimen was naive CD4+ T cells sorted from blood. The subset is: CD45RA+ positively selected. These receptors were obtained from a man younger than 35 in good health.

Points on this clone: Other DNA sequences of this sample code for an identical CDR3. V is TRBV6-5 and J is TRBJ1-6; TRBD1 agrees at 9 bases. Looked up from germline, CDR1 is MNHEY and CDR2 is SVGAGI. Trimming removed 6 bases from V and 7 bases from J; junction bases left unmatched: 4. This CDR3 is 14 amino acids long. CDR3 amino acids: CASRRQGDNSPLHF. In DNA form, the CDR3 reads TGTGCCAGCAGACGACAGGGGGACAATTCACCCCTCCACTTT.

This clone was observed a handful of times. The chain combines TRBV29-1 with TRBJ2-3, with 10 bases identical to TRBD1. Germline loops: CDR1 SQVTM, CDR2 ANQGSEA. The CDR3 extends over 15 amino acids. The ends lost 6 bases at V and 4 bases at J; junction bases unmatched: 10. CDR3 nucleotide sequence: TGCAGCGTCGCTACCGGGACAGGGGCCGCAGATACGCAGTATTTT. It encodes CSVATGTGAADTQYF.

The chain recombines TRBV7-6 with TRBJ2-3; D could derive from TRBD1 or TRBD2 (5 bases each). Looked up from germline, CDR1 is SGHVS and CDR2 is FNYEAQ. The CDR3 is made up of 12 amino acids. Trimming left V 4 bases short and J 6 bases short, with 8 bases between. The CDR3 nucleotides are TGTGCCAGCAGCTCCGAGGGGGATACGCAGTATTTT. Translation: CASSSEGDTQYF.

The gene calls are TRBV4-1 and TRBJ2-5, with TRBD1 as a possible D gene (6 bases). CDR3 length: 13 amino acids. The germline gives CDR1 MGHRA, CDR2 YSYEKL. The germline V and J ends were trimmed by 4 bases and 5 bases, with 11 bases remaining between them. CDR3 in amino acids: CASSRGPLETQYF. CDR3 in DNA: TGCGCCAGCAGCCGGGGGCCTCTTGAGACCCAGTACTTC.

In this sample, this clone turned up once. This chain joins TRBV7-2 and TRBJ2-5; D tentatively fits TRBD1 or TRBD2 (6 bases each). From germline, CDR1 is SGHTA and CDR2 FQGNSA. V was cut by 2 bases and J by 5 bases, with 15 bases left in between. This CDR3 is built from 15 residues. The CDR3, as DNA: TGTGCCAGCAGCTTAAAGGGGGGTTTAGGGGAGACCCAGTACTTC. Protein product: CASSLKGGLGETQYF.

V is TRBV14 and J is TRBJ1-1, with a tentative D call TRBD1 (5 bases). V was shortened by 3 bases and J by 6 bases, with 14 bases between the two germline ends. Germline CDR1 reads SGHDN; CDR2 reads FVKESK. CDR3 length: 14 residues. The CDR3: CASSHQGPRAEAFF. The CDR3 DNA reads as TGTGCCAGCAGCCATCAGGGTCCGCGGGCTGAAGCTTTCTTT.

The chain has TRBV11-2 and TRBJ2-5; the match to TRBD1 covers 8 bases. The length of the CDR3 is 16 residues. Germline CDR1 reads SGHAT; CDR2 reads FQNNGV. V lost 5 bases to trimming and J lost 5 bases; unmatched junction nucleotides: 13. The CDR3 DNA is TGTGCCAGCAGCCCTCGGAGGGCAGGGGGCGCCGAGACCCAGTACTTC. This encodes CASSPRRAGGAETQYF.

This chain uses TRBV5-1 with TRBJ2-5; 11 nucleotides agree with TRBD2. Looked up from germline, CDR1 is SGHRS and CDR2 is YFSETQ. Trimming at V came to 1 base and at J to 3 bases, leaving 5 bases not matched to a gene. The CDR3 contains 16 residues. Written as DNA, the CDR3 is TGCGCCAGCAGCTTGAGTACTAGCGGGAGCGAAGAGACCCAGTACTTC. This gives the protein CASSLSTSGSEETQYF.

The chain has TRBV11-2 and TRBJ1-2, with a weak D call TRBD1 (6 bases). The length of the CDR3 is 17 residues. CDR1 is SGHAT and CDR2 is FQNNGV in the germline V gene. V gave up 1 base and J gave up 3 bases, with 18 bases separating them. Here the CDR3 DNA reads TGTGCCAGCAGCTTAGTCAACCCAGGGGTTGCTGACTATGGCTACACCTTC. The encoded protein is CASSLVNPGVADYGYTF.

The rearrangement uses TRBV5-6 and TRBJ1-4, with 10 nucleotides matching TRBD1. CDR1 is SGHDT, CDR2 YYEEEE, per germline. This CDR3 comprises 14 residues. The V and J ends lost 5 bases and 4 bases, in that order; junction bases with no gene match: 2. The chain's CDR3 is CASSWDRGNEKLFF. The CDR3 nucleotides are TGTGCCAGCAGTTGGGACAGGGGTAATGAAAAACTGTTTTTT. Looking up the rest from reference TRBV5-6 and TRBJ1-4 gives the full variable domain: DAGVTQSPTHLIKTRGQQVTLRCSPKSGHDTVSWYQQALGQGPQFIFQYYEEEERQRGNFPDRFSGHQFPNYSSELNVNALLLGDSALYLCASSWDRGNEKLFFGSGTQLSVL.

V gene TRBV5-4 combines with J gene TRBJ2-1; a possible D gene is TRBD2 (6 bases). CDR3 length: 14 amino acids. The germline V gene has CDR1 SGHNT and CDR2 YYREEE (reference sequence). The V and J ends lost 5 bases and 6 bases respectively, with 15 bases between them. The CDR3 nucleotides are TGTGCCAGCAGAGCCGGGACTCAAGGCAATGAGCAGTTCTTC. Encoded protein: CASRAGTQGNEQFF. Full variable domain (outside the CDR3, taken from reference TRBV5-4 and TRBJ2-1): ETGVTQSPTHLIKTRGQQVTLRCSSQSGHNTVSWYQQALGQGPQFIFQYYREEENGRGNFPPRFSGLQFPNYSSELNVNALELDDSALYLCASRAGTQGNEQFFGPGTRLTVL.

The chain is built from TRBV30 and TRBJ2-4, with D perhaps TRBD1 (6 bases). This CDR3 is 15 amino acids long. Germline CDR1 is GTSNPN and CDR2 is SVGIG (reference sequence). V lost 0 bases, J lost 1 base, and 10 bases lay in between. The CDR3 nucleotides are TGTGCCTGGAGTGTGAACAGGGTGGCCAAAAACATTCAGTACTTC. Translating it yields CAWSVNRVAKNIQYF. The full variable domain, its missing parts supplied by reference TRBV30 and TRBJ2-4, is SQTIHQWPATLVQPVGSPLSLECTVEGTSNPNLYWYRQAAGRGLQLLFYSVGIGQISSEVPQNLSASRPQDRQFILSSKKLLLSDSGFYLCAWSVNRVAKNIQYFGAGTRLSVL.

The chain employs TRBV27 and TRBJ1-2, with a tentative D call TRBD1 (6 bases). Germline values: CDR1 MNHEY, CDR2 SMNVEV (reference sequence). This CDR3 comprises 14 residues. Trimming left V 5 bases short and J 4 bases short, with 14 bases between. DNA of the CDR3: TGTGCCAGCAGTCCGGGGGACACCCGCTATGGCTACACCTTC. Its translation is CASSPGDTRYGYTF.

V and J are TRBV5-1 and TRBJ2-3; 9 bases agree with TRBD2. CDR1 is SGHRS, CDR2 YFSETQ, per germline. This CDR3 has 16 residues. Losses at the gene ends were 4 bases for V and 1 base for J; bases not matched to a gene: 7. The DNA of the CDR3 is TGCGCCAGCAGCCAAACGATAGCGGGAGGCACAGATACGCAGTATTTT. Protein product: CASSQTIAGGTDTQYF.

The V call is TRBV28, the J call TRBJ2-7; weak D call: TRBD1 (7 bases). Trimming took 7 bases from V and 2 from J, leaving 15 bases between them. The CDR3 sequence is 14 residues long. Looked up from germline, CDR1 is MDHEN and CDR2 is SYDVKM. CDR3 nucleotides: TGTGCCAGCAAATCAGGGGGGCCTACCTACGAGCAGTACTTC. Translated: CASKSGGPTYEQYF.

Comments on this clone: The sample carries other DNA sequences with the same CDR3. The chain recombines TRBV7-2 with TRBJ2-7, with D unclear. This CDR3 region has 13 residues. Germline CDR1 SGHTA, CDR2 FQGNSA. V dropped 1 base and J dropped 2 bases, with 6 bases sitting between them. CDR3 DNA: TGTGCCAGCAGCTTAGTTGGGGCCTACGAGCAGTACTTC. It yields the protein CASSLVGAYEQYF.

The chain carries TRBV5-8 and TRBJ1-1, with D possibly TRBD1 on 5 matching bases. This CDR3 has 12 amino acids. Germline V gives CDR1 SGHTS, CDR2 YDEGEE. Between the trimmed V and J ends, which lost 3 bases and 8 bases, there was a span of 11 bases. The chain's CDR3 is CASSSLYREAFF. Here the CDR3 DNA reads TGTGCCAGCAGCTCCCTATACAGGGAAGCTTTCTTT.

The chain combines TRBV30 with TRBJ2-2; 14 bases match TRBD2. Germline CDR1 is GTSNPN and CDR2 is SVGIG (reference sequence). Trimming removed 4 bases from V and 4 bases from J; junction bases left unmatched: 5. CDR3 size: 16 residues. The CDR3 spells CAWNRLAGGPTGELFF. CDR3 sequence (DNA): TGTGCCTGGAACCGACTAGCGGGAGGGCCCACCGGGGAGCTGTTTTTT.

This chain connects TRBV6-5 to TRBJ1-2, with a weak D call TRBD1 (5 bases). Germline V gene data show CDR1 as MNHEY and CDR2 as SVGAGI. The CDR3 runs 14 residues. V lost 5 bases and J lost 1, with 11 bases in between. CDR3 region: CASSPPGGNYGYTF. As DNA, the CDR3 is TGTGCCAGCAGTCCACCGGGGGGTAACTATGGCTACACCTTC.

The V call is TRBV18, the J call TRBJ1-2; no firm D call. V shed 3 bases and J shed 3 bases, with 11 bases lying between them. Germline CDR1 is KGHSH and CDR2 is LQKENI. The CDR3 is 14 residues long. This CDR3 is CASSPVEGYYGYTF. In nucleotides, the CDR3 is TGTGCCAGCTCACCTGTAGAAGGGTACTATGGCTACACCTTC. Full variable domain (missing parts from reference TRBV18 and TRBJ1-2): NAGVMQNPRHLVRRRGQEARLRCSPMKGHSHVYWYRQLPEEGLKFMVYLQKENIIDESGMPKERFSAEFPKEGPSILRIQQVVRGDSAAYFCASSPVEGYYGYTFGSGTRLTVV.

The chain uses TRBV4-2 and TRBJ1-1; the D gene is possibly TRBD1 (6 bases). CDR3 length: 15 amino acids. The germline CDR1 and CDR2 sequences are LGHNA and YNFKEQ. Trimming removed 4 bases from V and 4 bases from J, with 16 bases in between. CDR3 nucleotide sequence: TGTGCCAGCAGCCCGAGGGGGTCTAGGGGCACTGAAGCTTTCTTT. It specifies CASSPRGSRGTEAFF.

This clone appeared a single time. The rearrangement links TRBV6-5 to TRBJ2-3; the D gene is possibly TRBD1 (6 bases). The V end was cut by 0 bases, the J end by 1 base, with 11 bases between. CDR1 and CDR2 (germline): MNHEY, SVGAGI. This CDR3 comprises 16 residues. The CDR3 DNA follows: TGTGCCAGCAGTTACTCGACGGGACAAGGCACAGATACGCAGTATTTT. Residues: CASSYSTGQGTDTQYF.

The CDR3 here is CASSQGATTNEKLFF. The CDR3 DNA sequence: TGCGCCAGCAGCCAAGGGGCAACAACTAATGAAAAACTGTTTTTT. This chain uses TRBV4-1 with TRBJ1-4, with no clear D. The CDR3 runs to 15 residues. Germline V gene lookup returns CDR1 MGHRA and CDR2 YSYEKL. Trimming cost V 1 base and J 0 bases, with 6 bases left between them.

This clone has only one observation. The rearrangement joins TRBV21-1 to TRBJ2-4; TRBD2 reflects the table's D call only, with no check against the DNA. TRBV21-1 is recorded as a pseudogene. This CDR3 spans 17 amino acids. The CDR3 reads CASSKARGGGAGSIQYF. CDR3 sequence (DNA): TGTGCCAGCAGCAAAGCGCGTGGCGGGGGGGCCGGGAGCATTCAGTACTTC.

Worth noting for this clone: The identical CDR3 is also encoded by other nucleotide sequences in the sample. V usage is TRBV6-5 and J usage is TRBJ1-1; 7 nucleotides align to TRBD1. Trimming cost V 0 bases and J 1 base; bases outside gene matches: 2. The CDR3 spans 15 residues. The germline CDR1 and CDR2 sequences are MNHEY and SVGAGI. Here the CDR3 DNA reads TGTGCCAGCAGTTACTCGTGGACAGGGAACACTGAAGCTTTCTTT. Its protein product is CASSYSWTGNTEAFF.